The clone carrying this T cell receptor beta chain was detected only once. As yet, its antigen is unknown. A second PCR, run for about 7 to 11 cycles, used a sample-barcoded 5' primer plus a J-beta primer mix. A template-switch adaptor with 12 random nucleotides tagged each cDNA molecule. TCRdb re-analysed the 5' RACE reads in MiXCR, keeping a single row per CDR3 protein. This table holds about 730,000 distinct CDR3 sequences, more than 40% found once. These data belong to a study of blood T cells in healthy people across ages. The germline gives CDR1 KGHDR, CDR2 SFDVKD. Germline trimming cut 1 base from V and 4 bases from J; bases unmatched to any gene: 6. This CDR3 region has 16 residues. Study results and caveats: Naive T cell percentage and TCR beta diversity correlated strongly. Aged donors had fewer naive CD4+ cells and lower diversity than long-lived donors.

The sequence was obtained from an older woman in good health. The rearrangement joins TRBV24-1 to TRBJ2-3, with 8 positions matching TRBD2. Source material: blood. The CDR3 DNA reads TGTGCCACCAGTGATTTCAGAGCGGGAGAGTCAGATACGCAGTATTTT. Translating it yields CATSDFRAGESDTQYF.